This record covers a single T cell receptor beta chain. Assay used: immunoSEQ multiplex PCR; TCRdb lists only in-frame clones, some missing. The profile covers 250,000 to 350,000 clones, with 88% appearing a single time and about 7% taken by the ten largest. The data are from a study of blood T cell repertoires in COVID-19. On the study more broadly: Sample material is recorded as cDNA or gDNA derived from T cells, B-cell-depleted T cells, or PBMCs.

V was shortened by 1 base and J by 6 bases, with 13 bases between the two germline ends. CDR1 is LGHNA, CDR2 YNFKEQ, per germline. The CDR3 spans 14 residues. The chain employs TRBV4-2 and TRBJ2-7; D gene unclear. The specimen sequenced was peripheral blood. This sequence was found in a woman in her twenties or thirties who had recovered from COVID-19. CDR3 sequence: CASSQVSRSGEQYF. The CDR3 DNA is TGTGCCAGCAGCCAAGTGAGTAGGTCAGGCGAGCAGTACTTC.